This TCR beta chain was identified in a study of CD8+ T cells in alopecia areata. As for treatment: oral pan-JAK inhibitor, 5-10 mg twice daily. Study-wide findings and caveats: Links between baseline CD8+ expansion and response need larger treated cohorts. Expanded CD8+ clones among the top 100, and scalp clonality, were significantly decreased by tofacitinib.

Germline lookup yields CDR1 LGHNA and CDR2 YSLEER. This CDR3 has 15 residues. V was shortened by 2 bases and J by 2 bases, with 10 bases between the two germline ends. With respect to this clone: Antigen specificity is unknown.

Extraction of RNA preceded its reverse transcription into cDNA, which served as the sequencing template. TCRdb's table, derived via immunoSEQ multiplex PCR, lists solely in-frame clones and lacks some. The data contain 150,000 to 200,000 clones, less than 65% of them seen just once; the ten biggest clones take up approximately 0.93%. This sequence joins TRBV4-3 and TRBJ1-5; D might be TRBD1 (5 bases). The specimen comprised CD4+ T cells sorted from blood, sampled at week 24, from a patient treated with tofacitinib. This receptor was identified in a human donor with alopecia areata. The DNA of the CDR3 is TGCGCCAGCAGCCAACACCTACAGGGCAATCAGCCCCAGCATTTT. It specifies CASSQHLQGNQPQHF.